A selection of T cell receptor beta chains follows, all from one sample in a study of T cell repertoires in aging, cancer and after chemotherapy. Via MiXCR, TCRdb re-called the multiplex PCR reads, giving one row per CDR3 protein. The sample holds over 6,500 distinct CDR3 sequences, about 23% seen once. Sequenced: blood. The receptors originated from a human donor with a blood cancer. Both conserved end residues are part of each CDR3. A D gene is named only where the DNA matches it firmly. Clone sizes are given selectively: once, few, many, or a class where the clone is expanded.

clone size: .; V gene: TRBV6-2/TRBV6-3; CDR3 length: 15; D gene: .; J gene: TRBJ1-5; CDR3 protein: CASRPRGRGNQPQHF; CDR3 DNA: TGTGCCAGCAGACCTCGGGGGCGGGGCAATCAGCCCCAGCATTTT
clone size: .; V gene: TRBV30; CDR3 length: 13; D gene: .; J gene: TRBJ2-7; CDR3 protein: CAWSTGTVYEQYF; CDR3 DNA: TGTGCCTGGAGTACCGGGACGGTCTACGAGCAGTACTTC
clone size: .; V gene: TRBV12-3/TRBV12-4; CDR3 length: 11; D gene: .; J gene: TRBJ1-3; CDR3 protein: CASSRRGALYF; CDR3 DNA: TGTGCCAGCAGTCGGAGGGGGGCCCTATATTTT
clone size: medium-sized; V gene: TRBV19; CDR3 length: 16; D gene: TRBD2; J gene: TRBJ2-3; CDR3 protein: CASNLGGLAGGDTQYF; CDR3 DNA: TGTGCCAGTAATCTAGGGGGACTAGCGGGAGGAGATACGCAGTATTTT
clone size: medium-sized; V gene: TRBV6-6; CDR3 length: 15; D gene: .; J gene: TRBJ1-5; CDR3 protein: CASSGTQRSNQPQHF; CDR3 DNA: TGTGCCAGCAGTGGGACACAGAGGAGCAATCAGCCCCAGCATTTT
clone size: .; V gene: TRBV28; CDR3 length: 15; D gene: TRBD2; J gene: TRBJ2-1; CDR3 protein: CASSSASGTSNEQFF; CDR3 DNA: TGTGCCAGCAGTTCTGCTAGCGGGACCAGCAATGAGCAGTTCTTC
clone size: medium-sized; V gene: TRBV5-5; CDR3 length: 15; D gene: TRBD1; J gene: TRBJ1-2; CDR3 protein: CASSYGTGGTYGYTF; CDR3 DNA: TGTGCCAGCAGCTACGGGACAGGGGGAACTTATGGCTACACCTTC
clone size: medium-sized; V gene: TRBV7-9; CDR3 length: 13; D gene: .; J gene: TRBJ2-2; CDR3 protein: CASSLAPAGELFF; CDR3 DNA: TGTGCCAGCAGCTTAGCGCCGGCCGGGGAGCTGTTTTTT
clone size: .; V gene: TRBV6-1; CDR3 length: 15; D gene: TRBD2; J gene: TRBJ2-3; CDR3 protein: CASRGLAGGPDTQYF; CDR3 DNA: TGTGCCAGCAGGGGACTAGCGGGAGGGCCAGATACGCAGTATTTT
clone size: medium-sized; V gene: TRBV6-2/TRBV6-3; CDR3 length: 14; D gene: TRBD2; J gene: TRBJ2-1; CDR3 protein: CASNPSGRRNEQFF; CDR3 DNA: TGTGCCAGCAACCCTAGCGGGAGGAGGAATGAGCAGTTCTTC
clone size: .; V gene: TRBV14; CDR3 length: 15; D gene: .; J gene: TRBJ2-1; CDR3 protein: CASSPPLSPYNEQFF; CDR3 DNA: TGTGCCAGCAGCCCTCCGTTGTCTCCCTACAATGAGCAGTTCTTC
clone size: medium-sized; V gene: TRBV18; CDR3 length: 12; D gene: .; J gene: TRBJ2-7; CDR3 protein: CASSPRGYEQYF; CDR3 DNA: TGTGCCAGCTCACCTCGGGGTTACGAGCAGTACTTC
clone size: medium-sized; V gene: TRBV5-6; CDR3 length: 15; D gene: TRBD2; J gene: TRBJ2-1; CDR3 protein: CASSLRLAGEYEQFF; CDR3 DNA: TGTGCCAGCAGCCTCCGACTAGCGGGAGAGTATGAGCAGTTCTTC
clone size: medium-sized; V gene: TRBV19; CDR3 length: 14; D gene: .; J gene: TRBJ2-3; CDR3 protein: CAIREGGHTDTQYF; CDR3 DNA: TGTGCCATCCGAGAGGGGGGACACACAGATACGCAGTATTTT
clone size: few; V gene: TRBV7-2; CDR3 length: 14; D gene: .; J gene: TRBJ1-6; CDR3 protein: CASRPGLLNSPLHF; CDR3 DNA: TGTGCCAGCAGGCCGGGACTGCTTAATTCACCCCTCCACTTT
clone size: .; V gene: TRBV28; CDR3 length: 11; D gene: .; J gene: TRBJ2-7; CDR3 protein: CASRTPYEQYF; CDR3 DNA: TGTGCCAGCAGAACCCCCTACGAGCAGTACTTC
clone size: few; V gene: TRBV27; CDR3 length: 18; D gene: TRBD2; J gene: TRBJ2-1; CDR3 protein: CASSLRGTSGISYNEQFF; CDR3 DNA: TGTGCCAGCAGTTTAAGGGGGACTAGCGGGATTAGCTACAATGAGCAGTTCTTC
clone size: medium-sized; V gene: TRBV30; CDR3 length: 12; D gene: TRBD1; J gene: TRBJ2-7; CDR3 protein: CAWGQGSYEQYF; CDR3 DNA: TGTGCCTGGGGACAGGGCTCCTACGAGCAGTACTTC
clone size: .; V gene: TRBV7-9; CDR3 length: 12; D gene: .; J gene: TRBJ1-4; CDR3 protein: CASSSVGKKLFF; CDR3 DNA: TGTGCCAGCAGCTCGGTGGGTAAAAAACTGTTTTTT
clone size: few; V gene: TRBV30; CDR3 length: 11; D gene: .; J gene: TRBJ1-2; CDR3 protein: CAWIFGAGYTF; CDR3 DNA: .
clone size: .; V gene: TRBV6-5; CDR3 length: 17; D gene: TRBD1; J gene: TRBJ1-4; CDR3 protein: CASSYVGQGAQYENLFF; CDR3 DNA: TGTGCCAGCAGTTACGTGGGACAGGGGGCGCAATACGAAAATCTGTTTTTT
clone size: medium-sized; V gene: TRBV5-5; CDR3 length: 13; D gene: .; J gene: TRBJ2-1; CDR3 protein: CASSSGPNNEQFF; CDR3 DNA: TGTGCCAGCAGCTCCGGACCCAACAATGAGCAGTTCTTC
clone size: medium-sized; V gene: TRBV5-6; CDR3 length: 15; D gene: .; J gene: TRBJ2-7; CDR3 protein: CASTPSSRVGYEQYF; CDR3 DNA: TGTGCCAGCACCCCTAGTTCCAGGGTGGGCTACGAGCAGTACTTC
clone size: .; V gene: TRBV7-2; CDR3 length: 14; D gene: .; J gene: TRBJ2-5; CDR3 protein: CASSFGGTQETQYF; CDR3 DNA: TGTGCCAGCAGCTTTGGGGGGACCCAAGAGACCCAGTACTTC
clone size: .; V gene: TRBV7-2; CDR3 length: 13; D gene: TRBD2; J gene: TRBJ2-7; CDR3 protein: CASSLTSGGEQYF; CDR3 DNA: TGTGCCAGCAGCTTGACTAGCGGGGGCGAGCAGTACTTC
clone size: few; V gene: TRBV20-1; CDR3 length: 13; D gene: .; J gene: TRBJ2-1; CDR3 protein: CSVWGTGSDEQFF; CDR3 DNA: TGCAGTGTTTGGGGGACCGGCAGCGATGAGCAGTTCTTC
clone size: few; V gene: TRBV24-1; CDR3 length: 13; D gene: TRBD1; J gene: TRBJ1-1; CDR3 protein: CATSDGTGTEAFF; CDR3 DNA: TGTGCCACCAGTGATGGGACAGGGACTGAAGCTTTCTTT
clone size: .; V gene: TRBV12-3/TRBV12-4; CDR3 length: 15; D gene: .; J gene: TRBJ2-2; CDR3 protein: CASSTGTSNIGELFF; CDR3 DNA: TGTGCCAGCAGTACCGGGACTTCGAACATCGGGGAGCTGTTTTTT
clone size: medium-sized; V gene: TRBV6-5; CDR3 length: 18; D gene: TRBD1; J gene: TRBJ2-5; CDR3 protein: CASSYSGPGQVTQETQYF; CDR3 DNA: TGTGCCAGCAGTTATAGCGGACCGGGACAGGTGACCCAAGAGACCCAGTACTTC
clone size: .; V gene: TRBV20-1; CDR3 length: 18; D gene: .; J gene: TRBJ1-5; CDR3 protein: CSAREKRAGQLSNQPQHF; CDR3 DNA: TGCAGTGCTAGAGAAAAACGGGCGGGACAACTTAGCAATCAGCCCCAGCATTTT
clone size: few; V gene: TRBV5-1; CDR3 length: 15; D gene: TRBD2; J gene: TRBJ2-1; CDR3 protein: CASSFGGVGTNEQFF; CDR3 DNA: TGCGCCAGCAGCTTCGGGGGGGTTGGGACCAATGAGCAGTTCTTC
clone size: medium-sized; V gene: TRBV15; CDR3 length: 14; D gene: .; J gene: TRBJ2-1; CDR3 protein: CATSRQGAYNEQFF; CDR3 DNA: TGTGCCACCAGCAGACAGGGAGCCTACAATGAGCAGTTCTTC
clone size: few; V gene: TRBV24-1; CDR3 length: 13; D gene: TRBD1; J gene: TRBJ1-1; CDR3 protein: CATSVQGGTEAFF; CDR3 DNA: TGTGCCACCAGTGTACAGGGGGGCACTGAAGCTTTCTTT
clone size: medium-sized; V gene: TRBV18; CDR3 length: 13; D gene: .; J gene: TRBJ1-2; CDR3 protein: CASSPEGWNGYTF; CDR3 DNA: TGTGCCAGCTCACCGGAGGGGTGGAATGGCTACACCTTC
clone size: few; V gene: TRBV5-4; CDR3 length: 17; D gene: .; J gene: TRBJ1-3; CDR3 protein: CASSFFTGTTRGNTIYF; CDR3 DNA: TGTGCCAGCAGCTTTTTTACCGGGACCACCCGGGGAAACACCATATATTTT
clone size: medium-sized; V gene: TRBV29-1; CDR3 length: 15; D gene: TRBD1; J gene: TRBJ1-1; CDR3 protein: CSAAGTGGWGTEAFF; CDR3 DNA: TGCAGCGCTGCGGGGACAGGGGGCTGGGGCACTGAAGCTTTCTTT
clone size: few; V gene: TRBV14; CDR3 length: 14; D gene: TRBD1; J gene: TRBJ2-1; CDR3 protein: CASSSRGQANEQFF; CDR3 DNA: TGTGCCAGCAGCTCGAGAGGACAGGCCAATGAGCAGTTCTTC
clone size: .; V gene: TRBV28; CDR3 length: 12; D gene: .; J gene: TRBJ1-2; CDR3 protein: CASMTVARGYTF; CDR3 DNA: TGTGCCAGCATGACAGTTGCAAGGGGCTACACCTTC
clone size: once; V gene: TRBV7-2; CDR3 length: 16; D gene: TRBD2; J gene: TRBJ2-5; CDR3 protein: CASSLGGLAGGETQYF; CDR3 DNA: TGTGCCAGCAGCTTGGGGGGACTAGCGGGAGGAGAGACCCAGTACTTC
clone size: medium-sized; V gene: TRBV6-2/TRBV6-3; CDR3 length: 13; D gene: TRBD1; J gene: TRBJ1-5; CDR3 protein: CASSRGNHQPQHF; CDR3 DNA: TGTGCCAGCTCCAGGGGGAATCATCAGCCCCAGCATTTT
clone size: .; V gene: TRBV7-6; CDR3 length: 15; D gene: TRBD2; J gene: TRBJ2-1; CDR3 protein: CASSLRGLAGDEQFF; CDR3 DNA: TGTGCCAGCAGCCTGCGGGGACTAGCGGGCGATGAGCAGTTCTTC
clone size: .; V gene: TRBV6-1; CDR3 length: 15; D gene: TRBD1; J gene: TRBJ2-7; CDR3 protein: CASSSWTGVSYEQYF; CDR3 DNA: TGTGCCAGCAGTTCCTGGACAGGGGTATCTTACGAGCAGTACTTC
clone size: .; V gene: TRBV12-5; CDR3 length: 17; D gene: TRBD2; J gene: TRBJ2-3; CDR3 protein: CASGLAGTSGKTDTQYF; CDR3 DNA: TGTGCTAGTGGTTTGGCCGGGACTAGCGGGAAGACAGATACGCAGTATTTT
clone size: medium-sized; V gene: TRBV5-4; CDR3 length: 15; D gene: .; J gene: TRBJ2-1; CDR3 protein: CASSSAGQLYNEQFF; CDR3 DNA: TGTGCCAGCAGCTCTGCGGGACAGCTTTACAATGAGCAGTTCTTC
clone size: .; V gene: TRBV28; CDR3 length: 17; D gene: .; J gene: TRBJ1-6; CDR3 protein: CASSVTGAGRGFSPLHF; CDR3 DNA: TGTGCCAGCAGTGTTACGGGCGCGGGGAGAGGGTTTTCACCCCTCCACTTT